The 8 T cell receptor beta chains in this list originate from one sample, sequenced in a study of OX40 agonist ivuxolimab in advanced cancers. TCRdb keeps only in-frame clones here, not all; method: immunoSEQ multiplex PCR. The table has around 60,000 clones, about 89% seen once. The sample here was CD4+ or CD8+ T cells sorted from blood, taken in a trial of the OX40 agonist ivuxolimab. The receptors here all came from an adult with an advanced solid tumor such as melanoma, head and neck, liver or kidney cancer.

The rearrangement links TRBV2 to TRBJ1-4; D uncertain. The CDR3 consists of 14 residues. Deletions cut 5 bases from V and 4 bases from J, with 11 bases between. Germline CDR1 is SNHLY and CDR2 is FYNNEI. CDR3 loop: CASSRGTVNEKLFF. The CDR3 nucleotides read TGTGCCAGCAGTAGAGGAACAGTTAATGAAAAACTGTTTTTT.

The rearrangement joins TRBV4-3 to TRBJ2-7; D uncertain. V lost 0 bases to trimming and J lost 1 base, with 7 bases between them. CDR1 and CDR2 (germline): LGHNA, YSLEER. The CDR3 has 14 amino acids. Here the CDR3 reads CASSQDGLSYEQYF. CDR3 DNA sequence: TGCGCCAGCAGCCAAGATGGGTTGTCCTACGAGCAGTACTTC.

The chain recombines TRBV27 with TRBJ1-2; 7 bases are shared with TRBD1. The CDR3 is made up of 14 amino acids. V lost 5 bases to trimming and J lost 4 bases; unmatched junction nucleotides: 7. Germline-derived CDR1 and CDR2 are MNHEY and SMNVEV (reference sequence). The CDR3 region is CASSPLGQSYGYTF. CDR3 bases: TGTGCCAGCAGTCCCCTGGGACAGTCCTATGGCTACACCTTC.

Details on this clone: Sequence at one end of the junction differs from germline and may be a read error. This chain links TRBV2 with TRBJ1-4, with TRBD1 identical over 8 bases. Germline V gene data show CDR1 as SNHLY and CDR2 as FYNNEI. The CDR3 is 11 residues long. For the CDR3, the DNA is TGTGCCAGCGGATCGACGGACAGGGTACGATTT. Translating it yields CASGSTDRVRF.

The chain employs TRBV6-5 and TRBJ2-7, with D uncertain. CDR1 is MNHEY, CDR2 SVGAGI, per germline. This CDR3 is 11 amino acids long. V lost 8 bases and J lost 1, with 6 bases in between. CDR3: CASRLSYEQYF. In DNA, the CDR3 is TGTGCCAGCCGGCTATCCTACGAGCAGTACTTC.

The chain employs TRBV9 and TRBJ2-2, with D unresolved. Trimming cost V 2 bases and J 0 bases, with 8 bases left between them. Per germline, CDR1 SGDLS and CDR2 YYNGEE. The CDR3 is 15 amino acids. CDR3 nucleotides: TGTGCCAGCAGCGTGGGATTATCGAACACCGGGGAGCTGTTTTTT. Its translation: CASSVGLSNTGELFF.

The chain combines TRBV11-2 with TRBJ1-2; 9 nucleotides agree with TRBD1. With V trimmed by 5 bases and J by 5 bases, 9 bases remained unmatched. Germline V lookup: CDR1 SGHAT, CDR2 FQNNGV. This CDR3 is built from 15 residues. CDR3: CASSAPGQGRYGYTF. In nucleotides, the CDR3 is TGTGCCAGCAGCGCCCCCGGACAGGGGAGGTATGGCTACACCTTC.

The chain employs TRBV5-1 and TRBJ2-1; TRBD2 matches at 12 bases. The CDR3 is 19 amino acids. The trim removed 4 bases at V and 3 bases at J, leaving 14 bases unmatched. CDR1 and CDR2 from the germline V gene are SGHRS and YFSETQ. This chain's CDR3 is CASSPGGTSGPWGYNEQFF. The CDR3 nucleotides are TGCGCCAGCAGCCCGGGCGGGACTAGCGGGCCCTGGGGCTACAATGAGCAGTTCTTC.